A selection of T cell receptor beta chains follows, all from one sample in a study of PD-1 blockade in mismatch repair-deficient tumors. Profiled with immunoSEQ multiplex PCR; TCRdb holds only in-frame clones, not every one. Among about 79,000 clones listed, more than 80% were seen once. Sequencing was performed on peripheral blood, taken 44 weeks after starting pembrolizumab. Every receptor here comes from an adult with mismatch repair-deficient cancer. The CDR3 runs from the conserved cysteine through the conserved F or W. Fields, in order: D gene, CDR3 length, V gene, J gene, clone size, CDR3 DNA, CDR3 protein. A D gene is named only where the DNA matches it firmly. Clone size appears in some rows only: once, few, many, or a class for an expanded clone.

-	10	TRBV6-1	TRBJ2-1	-	TGTGCCAGCAGGCTGGATGAGCAGTTCTTC	CASRLDEQFF
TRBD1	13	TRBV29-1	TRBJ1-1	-	TGCAGCGCCATGACAGGGGGCAACACTGAAGCTTTCTTT	CSAMTGGNTEAFF
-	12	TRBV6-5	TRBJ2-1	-	TGTGCCAGCAGTCTAGGAGGTCGGGAGCAGTTCTTC	CASSLGGREQFF
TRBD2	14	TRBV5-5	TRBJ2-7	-	TGTGCCAGCAGCTATACTAGCGGGAGGAACGAGCAGTACTTC	CASSYTSGRNEQYF
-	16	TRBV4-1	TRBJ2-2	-	TGCGCCAGCAGCCAAGATGTATCAGGGGACACCGGGGAGCTGTTTTTT	CASSQDVSGDTGELFF
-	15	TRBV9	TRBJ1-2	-	TGTGCCAGCAGCGTAGGACAGCCGGTAGTCTATGGCTACACCTTC	CASSVGQPVVYGYTF
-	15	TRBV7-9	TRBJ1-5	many	TGTGCCAGCAGCTCCCTAGGCTATAGCAATCAGCCCCAGCATTTT	CASSSLGYSNQPQHF
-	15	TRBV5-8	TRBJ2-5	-	TGTGCCAGCAGCTTTTCTTCAGGGTCCCAAGAGACCCAGTACTTC	CASSFSSGSQETQYF
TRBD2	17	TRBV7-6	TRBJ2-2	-	TGTGCCAGCAGCTCGGGACTAGCGGGACCTAACACCGGGGAGCTGTTTTTT	CASSSGLAGPNTGELFF
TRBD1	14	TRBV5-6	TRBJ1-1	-	TGTGCCAGCAGCTCCGGGACGACAGGGGATGAAGCTTTCTTT	CASSSGTTGDEAFF
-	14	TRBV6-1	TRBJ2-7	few	TGTGCCAGCAGTGGGCGGGGAAGGTCCTACGAGCAGTACTTC	CASSGRGRSYEQYF
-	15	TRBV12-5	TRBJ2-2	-	TGTGCTAGTGGTCCCCGGACAAAGAACACCGGGGAGCTGTTTTTT	CASGPRTKNTGELFF
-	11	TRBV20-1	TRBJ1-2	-	TGCAGTGCGGGGGGGGATATAGGCTACACCTTC	CSAGGDIGYTF
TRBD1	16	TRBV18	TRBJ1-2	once	TGTGCCAGCTCACCAAGAGGGACAGACGCTATCTATGGCTACACCTTC	CASSPRGTDAIYGYTF
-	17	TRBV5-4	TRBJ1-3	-	TGTGCCAGCAGCTTACAAGGTTCGGGGGGGCCCGGCAACACCATATATTTT	CASSLQGSGGPGNTIYF
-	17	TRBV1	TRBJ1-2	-	TGCACCAGCAGCCAAGAAGGGGGACAAATTTTAGGACATGGCTACACCTTC	CTSSQEGGQILGHGYTF
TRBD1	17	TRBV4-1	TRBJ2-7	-	TGCGCCAGCAGCCAAGCCTCAGGGGGCGTTGACTCCTACGAGCAGTACTTC	CASSQASGGVDSYEQYF
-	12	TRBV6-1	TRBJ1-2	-	TGTGCCAGCAGTGAAGGGGTCATAGGTGCCACCTTC	CASSEGVIGATF
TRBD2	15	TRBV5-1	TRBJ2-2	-	TGCGCCAGCGGCGGACTAGCGGGAGGGCCTGGGGAGCTGTTTTTT	CASGGLAGGPGELFF